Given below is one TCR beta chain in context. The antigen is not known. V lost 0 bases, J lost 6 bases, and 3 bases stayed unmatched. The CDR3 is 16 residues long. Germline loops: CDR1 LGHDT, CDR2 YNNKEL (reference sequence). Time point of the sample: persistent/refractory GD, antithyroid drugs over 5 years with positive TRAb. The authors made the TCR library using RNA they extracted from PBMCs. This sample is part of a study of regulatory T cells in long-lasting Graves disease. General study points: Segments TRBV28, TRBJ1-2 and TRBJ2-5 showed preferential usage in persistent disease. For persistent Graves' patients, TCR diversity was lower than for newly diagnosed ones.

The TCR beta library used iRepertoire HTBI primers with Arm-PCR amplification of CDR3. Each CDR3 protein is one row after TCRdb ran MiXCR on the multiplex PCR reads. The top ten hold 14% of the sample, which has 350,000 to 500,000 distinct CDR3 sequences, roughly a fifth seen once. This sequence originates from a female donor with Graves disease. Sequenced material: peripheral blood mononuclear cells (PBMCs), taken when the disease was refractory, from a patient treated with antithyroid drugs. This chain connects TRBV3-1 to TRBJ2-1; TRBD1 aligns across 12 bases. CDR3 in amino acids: CASSQEGQGAINEQFF. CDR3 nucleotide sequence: TGTGCCAGCAGCCAAGAGGGACAGGGGGCCATCAATGAGCAGTTCTTC.